Below, 25 T cell receptor beta chains from the same sample are listed, as sequenced in a study of T cells after yellow fever vaccination. Each CDR3 protein gets one entry after TCRdb re-called the 5' RACE reads with MiXCR. In the table there are approximately 550,000 distinct CDR3 sequences, roughly a fifth of which are singletons. Here the sequenced sample was PBMCs, taken 15 days after the yellow fever booster vaccination. The receptor source for this set is a man between 25 and 39 years old who received the YFV17D yellow fever vaccine.

The chain carries TRBV5-6 and TRBJ2-1; the match to TRBD2 covers 7 bases. Germline assignment: CDR1 SGHDT and CDR2 YYEEEE. CDR3 length equals 15 residues. V lost 5 bases to trimming and J lost 4 bases; unmatched junction nucleotides: 9. Written as DNA, the CDR3 is TGTGCCAGCAGACTCACTGGGAGGGCTTACAATGAGCAGTTCTTC. Translation: CASRLTGRAYNEQFF.

This clonotype was picked up a small number of times. This chain uses TRBV5-1 with TRBJ1-4, with 10 bases aligning to TRBD1. The CDR3 has 15 residues. The germline gives CDR1 SGHRS, CDR2 YFSETQ. J lost 6 bases, V lost 1 base, and 3 bases had no gene match. Here the CDR3 reads CASSLRQGADEKLFF. The CDR3 region has the DNA TGCGCCAGCAGCTTGCGACAGGGGGCGGATGAAAAACTGTTTTTT.

This clonotype occurred a few times. This chain joins TRBV12-3 or TRBV12-4 and TRBJ2-6; TRBD2 is a possible D gene (6 bases). V lost 5 bases and J 2 bases, leaving 16 bases between the germline ends. The CDR3 has 17 residues. The CDR3 region has the DNA TGTGCCAGCAGTCGACCGGGACTGCCGGCTGGGGCCAACGTCCTGACTTTC. Protein: CASSRPGLPAGANVLTF.

The chain has TRBV5-1 and TRBJ2-2; TRBD2 aligns across 7 bases. The CDR3 has 20 amino acids. Trimming took 4 bases from V and 6 from J; bases not matched to a gene: 24. From germline, CDR1 is SGHRS and CDR2 YFSETQ. CDR3 in amino acids: CASSLWVHGGTGGVAGELFF. The CDR3 nucleotides are TGCGCCAGCAGCCTGTGGGTCCACGGCGGGACGGGAGGAGTTGCCGGGGAGCTGTTTTTT. The full variable domain, rest sourced from reference TRBV5-1 and TRBJ2-2, is KAGVTQTPRYLIKTRGQQVTLSCSPISGHRSVSWYQQTPGQGLQFLFEYFSETQRNKGNFPGRFSGRQFSNSRSEMNVSTLELGDSALYLCASSLWVHGGTGGVAGELFFGEGSRLTVL.

This clonotype has a handful of counts. The chain combines TRBV3-1 with TRBJ2-1; 9 bases are a match to TRBD2. This CDR3 is built from 15 residues. CDR1 is LGHDT, CDR2 YNNKEL, per germline (reference sequence). With 6 bases clipped from V and 5 bases from J, the junction kept 8 bases outside the gene matches. CDR3 amino acids: CASSLAGSPNNEQFF. The DNA of the CDR3 is TGTGCCAGCAGTCTAGCGGGATCCCCGAACAATGAGCAGTTCTTC.

This rearrangement joins TRBV7-8 to TRBJ1-1; 12 positions match TRBD1. The CDR3 has 16 residues. Germline values: CDR1 SGHVS, CDR2 FQNEAQ. Trimming removed 5 bases from V and 9 bases from J; junction bases left unmatched: 13. CDR3: CASSQGTGGAPAQAFF. The CDR3 coding sequence is TGTGCCAGCAGCCAAGGGACAGGGGGCGCGCCGGCCCAAGCTTTCTTT.

This clonotype came up a few times. The genes are TRBV11-2 and TRBJ2-2; D unclear. The CDR3 covers 14 residues. V was pared by 5 bases and J by 3 bases, with 10 bases between. Germline V CDR1 and CDR2: SGHAT, FQNNGV. CDR3: CASSPDGHTGELFF. CDR3 nucleotides: TGTGCCAGCAGCCCCGACGGTCACACCGGGGAGCTGTTTTTT.

The V call is TRBV7-6, the J call TRBJ1-4, with D uncertain. V was pared by 5 bases and J by 4 bases, with 14 bases between. The CDR3 spans 15 residues. Germline CDR1 SGHVS, CDR2 FNYEAQ. In DNA, the CDR3 is TGTGCCAGCAGCCCGTCGGGTGGGGATAATGAAAAACTGTTTTTT. The encoded protein is CASSPSGGDNEKLFF.

The chain couples TRBV5-1 to TRBJ2-1; D is tentatively TRBD1 or TRBD2 (5 bases each). The ends were cut back, 4 bases at V and 6 bases at J, with 8 bases in the middle. The germline V gene encodes CDR1 SGHRS and CDR2 YFSETQ. The CDR3 consists of 12 residues. CDR3 residues: CASSTGTNEQFF. The CDR3 DNA sequence: TGCGCCAGCAGCACGGGGACCAATGAGCAGTTCTTC.

Only a few counts were recorded for this clonotype. V and J are TRBV12-3 or TRBV12-4 and TRBJ2-2; D is unresolved. The CDR3 is 14 residues long. Trimming removed 9 bases from V and 1 base from J, with 12 bases in between. DNA of the CDR3: TGTGCCAGTTTGCCCGGACGGAACACCGGGGAGCTGTTTTTT. Encoded protein: CASLPGRNTGELFF.

V and J are TRBV15 and TRBJ2-1; D is ambiguous. Trimming took off 1 base at V and 5 bases at J, with 9 bases between the two ends. The germline CDR1 and CDR2 sequences are LNHNV and YYDKDF (reference sequence). There are 14 residues in the CDR3. CDR3 DNA sequence: TGTGCCACCAGCAGAGTCTGGAGCAACAATGAGCAGTTCTTC. The encoded protein is CATSRVWSNNEQFF.

The gene calls are TRBV20-1 and TRBJ2-2; no clear D. The CDR3 spans 15 residues. The V end was cut by 2 bases, the J end by 5 bases, with 15 bases between. Germline V gene sequence: CDR1 DFQATT, CDR2 SNEGSKA (reference sequence). The CDR3 DNA is TGCAGTGCTAGAAGGCTCGGGCGGATGACCGGGGAGCTGTTTTTT. It is translated as CSARRLGRMTGELFF.

This clonotype was observed a few times. The chain carries TRBV11-2 and TRBJ2-3; 10 bases match TRBD1. The germline CDR1 and CDR2 sequences are SGHAT and FQNNGV. After removal of 4 bases from V and 1 base from J, the junction contained 14 bases not matched to a gene. The CDR3 is 19 residues long. CDR3 bases: TGTGCCAGCAGCTCCTTTATGACCGGGACAGGGGAAGGCACAGATACGCAGTATTTT. Amino acid sequence: CASSSFMTGTGEGTDTQYF. The full variable domain, with the rest looked up from reference TRBV11-2 and TRBJ2-3, is EAGVAQSPRYKIIEKRQSVAFWCNPISGHATLYWYQQILGQGPKLLIQFQNNGVVDDSQLPKDRFSAERLKGVDSTLKIQPAKLEDSAVYLCASSSFMTGTGEGTDTQYFGPGTRLTVL.

The chain employs TRBV5-1 and TRBJ2-6, with TRBD2 matching over 8 bases. Germline V gene sequence: CDR1 SGHRS, CDR2 YFSETQ. The length of the CDR3 is 15 residues. Losses at the gene ends were 4 bases for V and 2 bases for J; bases not matched to a gene: 2. For the CDR3, the DNA is TGCGCCAGCAGCGCGGGGGGACCTGGGGCCAACGTCCTGACTTTC. Its translation is CASSAGGPGANVLTF.

This clonotype has only a few counts. The chain recombines TRBV12-3 or TRBV12-4 with TRBJ2-3; D not resolved. V lost 7 bases and J lost 7, with 9 bases in between. This CDR3 spans 11 amino acids. CDR3: CASTLENTQYF. DNA of the CDR3: TGTGCCAGCACCCTAGAGAATACGCAGTATTTT.

This chain links TRBV19 with TRBJ2-1; D unresolved. This CDR3 contains 16 residues. In germline, CDR1 is LNHDA, CDR2 SQIVND (reference sequence). V lost 3 bases, J lost 4 bases, and 16 bases lay in between. Written as DNA, the CDR3 is TGTGCCAGTAGTATCATCCTAATCGAAGGATACAATGAGCAGTTCTTC. Its protein product is CASSIILIEGYNEQFF.

J is TRBJ2-2 and V is TRBV7-3, with 10 bases aligning to TRBD1. Germline V gene lookup returns CDR1 SGHTA and CDR2 FQGTGA. CDR3 length equals 15 residues. V was pared by 4 bases and J by 6 bases, with 5 bases of the junction left unmatched. The CDR3 DNA follows: TGTGCCAGCAGCTCGGGACAGGGGAGGTCCGGGGAGCTGTTTTTT. It specifies CASSSGQGRSGELFF. The complete variable domain, with remaining parts taken from reference TRBV7-3 and TRBJ2-2, reads GAGVSQTPSNKVTEKGKYVELRCDPISGHTALYWYRQSLGQGPEFLIYFQGTGAADDSGLPNDRFFAVRPEGSVSTLKIQRTERGDSAVYLCASSSGQGRSGELFFGEGSRLTVL.

This clonotype occurred many times. V and J are TRBV12-3 or TRBV12-4 and TRBJ2-4; D unresolved. Trimming took off 2 bases at V and 14 bases at J, with 13 bases between the two ends. The CDR3 covers 12 residues. This CDR3 is CASSLNGRTEYF. Here the CDR3 DNA reads TGTGCCAGCAGTTTAAATGGCAGGACCGAGTACTTC.

The chain couples TRBV12-3 or TRBV12-4 to TRBJ2-2; 9 bases are shared with TRBD1. V shed 6 bases, J shed 2 bases, and the junction held 4 bases outside the gene matches. This CDR3 is 15 amino acids long. The CDR3 DNA is TGTGCCAGCAGCCGGGGACAGGGAAACACCGGGGAGCTGTTTTTT. This translates into CASSRGQGNTGELFF.

This clonotype has just a few counts. V and J are TRBV20-1 and TRBJ2-1; 9 nucleotides align to TRBD2. Unmatched junction bases numbered 15, after V lost 7 bases and J lost 8 bases. In germline, CDR1 is DFQATT, CDR2 SNEGSKA (reference sequence). The CDR3 covers 15 residues. The CDR3 spells CSVPGLAGSRDEQFF. Here the CDR3 DNA reads TGCAGTGTCCCGGGCCTAGCGGGAAGCAGGGATGAGCAGTTCTTC.

This clonotype was detected a few times. The V and J genes are TRBV18 and TRBJ2-5, with 9 bases identical to TRBD2. Germline V CDR1 and CDR2: KGHSH, LQKENI. The CDR3 is 14 amino acids. The junction had 2 bases not matched to a gene; V was cut back by 3 bases and J by 3 bases. The CDR3 region is CASSPWTSEETQYF. The CDR3 region has the DNA TGTGCCAGCTCACCCTGGACTAGCGAAGAGACCCAGTACTTC.

The V call is TRBV28, the J call TRBJ2-6, with TRBD2 matching over 7 bases. CDR1 is MDHEN, CDR2 SYDVKM, per germline. The CDR3 extends over 15 amino acids. V was pared by 7 bases and J by 2 bases, with 5 bases of the junction left unmatched. CDR3 protein: CASTSGGPGANVLTF. In DNA, the CDR3 is TGTGCCAGCACTAGCGGCGGCCCTGGGGCCAACGTCCTGACTTTC. The variable domain in full, completed from reference TRBV28 and TRBJ2-6, reads DVKVTQSSRYLVKRTGEKVFLECVQDMDHENMFWYRQDPGLGLRLIYFSYDVKMKEKGDIPEGYSVSREKKERFSLILESASTNQTSMYLCASTSGGPGANVLTFGAGSRLTVL.

The gene calls are TRBV18 and TRBJ2-7; 9 bases map to TRBD1. Per the germline V gene, CDR1 is KGHSH and CDR2 is LQKENI. The CDR3 is 15 residues long. V trimming: 3 bases; J trimming: 4 bases; junction bases outside the gene matches: 7. This chain's CDR3 is CASSPAGTGWYEQYF. The CDR3 bases are TGTGCCAGCTCACCGGCTGGGACAGGGTGGTACGAGCAGTACTTC.

This clonotype came up a few times. The J gene is TRBJ2-5, the V gene TRBV5-1; D uncertain. With 4 bases removed from V and 3 bases from J, the gap between germline ends came to 10 bases. This CDR3 comprises 13 residues. Germline lookup yields CDR1 SGHRS and CDR2 YFSETQ. The CDR3 loop is CASSRTWEETQYF. For the CDR3, the DNA is TGCGCCAGCAGCCGGACGTGGGAAGAGACCCAGTACTTC.

The chain is built from TRBV5-5 and TRBJ2-2, with a tentative D call TRBD1 (5 bases). The CDR3 is 16 residues long. The germline V gene encodes CDR1 SGHKS and CDR2 YYEKEE (reference sequence). Trimming removed 3 bases from V and 5 bases from J, with 17 bases in between. The CDR3 here is CASSSTTGTGTGELFF. CDR3 DNA sequence: TGTGCCAGCAGCTCAACCACCGGAACAGGAACCGGGGAGCTGTTTTTT. Combining the CDR3 with reference TRBV5-5 and TRBJ2-2 gives the whole variable domain DAGVTQSPTHLIKTRGQQVTLRCSPISGHKSVSWYQQVLGQGPQFIFQYYEKEERGRGNFPDRFSARQFPNYSSELNVNALLLGDSALYLCASSSTTGTGTGELFFGEGSRLTVL.